This T cell receptor beta chain came from a study of cytomegalovirus exposure and HLA in healthy donors. Study-level points and caveats: Using a false discovery rate of 0.05, a later analysis showed that approximately 18,000 TCR beta sequences were associated with HLA alleles. When analyzed later, a missense DCLRE1C variant was found to be linked to TCR beta V- and J-gene trimming.

PCR primers comprised 60 Vbeta and 13 Jbeta primers. Repertoires were generated with immunoSEQ multiplex PCR, while TCRdb's copy carries only in-frame clones and drops some. The sample lists about 180,000 clones; 82% were seen once. Those who donated were healthy bone marrow donors. Regarding this clone: Its antigen remains unknown.

The ends lost 5 bases at V and 5 bases at J; junction bases unmatched: 6. The CDR3 totals 14 residues. CDR1 LNHNV and CDR2 YYDKDF come from the germline V gene (reference sequence). V gene TRBV15 combines with J gene TRBJ1-1; 9 bases map to TRBD1. Sequenced input: PBMCs. This TCR was sampled from a middle-aged man in good health and CMV-seronegative. CDR3 nucleotides: TGTGCCACCAGCTCACCGGACAGGGGAACTGAAGCTTTCTTT. Translating it yields CATSSPDRGTEAFF.